Shown below are 27 T cell receptor beta chains from a single sample sequenced in a study of blood T cells in healthy people across ages. A sample-barcoded 5' primer and a J-beta primer mix were used in a second PCR of about 7 to 11 cycles. TCRdb used MiXCR to reprocess the 5' RACE reads, holding one entry per CDR3 protein. The table shows approximately 1.5 million distinct CDR3 sequences, with almost 35% occurring only once. The specimen sequenced was blood. These receptors were taken from a woman in her twenties or thirties in good health.

This clonotype has just a few counts. V and J are TRBV7-3 and TRBJ2-5; no definite D call. Germline lookup yields CDR1 SGHTA and CDR2 FQGTGA. Trimming removed 5 bases from V and 7 bases from J, with 26 bases in between. CDR3 length equals 17 residues. The CDR3 nucleotides read TGTGCCAGCAGCCAAGCCGGCGGACCCCTAAGCGTAGGGACCCAGTACTTC. Translated, it gives CASSQAGGPLSVGTQYF. Drawing the rest from reference TRBV7-3 and TRBJ2-5, the complete variable domain is GAGVSQTPSNKVTEKGKYVELRCDPISGHTALYWYRQSLGQGPEFLIYFQGTGAADDSGLPNDRFFAVRPEGSVSTLKIQRTERGDSAVYLCASSQAGGPLSVGTQYFGPGTRLLVL.

The chain couples TRBV24-1 to TRBJ2-3, with 7 bases matching TRBD2. Germline CDR1 KGHDR, CDR2 SFDVKD. V lost 8 bases and J lost 0; bases outside the gene matches: 7. CDR3 length: 15 amino acids. Here the CDR3 DNA reads TGTGCCACCATGCGCGGGGGACTAAGCACAGATACGCAGTATTTT. Protein sequence: CATMRGGLSTDTQYF.

This clonotype was detected only a few times. The chain is built from TRBV5-1 and TRBJ2-7, with TRBD2 matching 9 bases. The ends lost 2 bases at V and 5 bases at J; junction bases unmatched: 8. The CDR3 sequence is 15 residues long. Per germline, CDR1 SGHRS and CDR2 YFSETQ. The CDR3 reads CASSFSAGGRNEQYF. In nucleotides, the CDR3 is TGCGCCAGCAGCTTTTCGGCGGGAGGGCGTAACGAGCAGTACTTC.

This chain links TRBV20-1 with TRBJ2-7, with unresolved D. The CDR3 loop spans 11 amino acids. CDR1 and CDR2 from the germline V gene are DFQATT and SNEGSKA (reference sequence). The CDR3 region has the DNA TGCAGGGCAAGGCCCTCCTACGAGCAGTACTTC. Amino acids: CRARPSYEQYF.

The chain recombines TRBV27 with TRBJ1-4; 8 bases match TRBD1. This CDR3 contains 13 residues. Germline V lookup: CDR1 MNHEY, CDR2 SMNVEV (reference sequence). The ends lost 3 bases at V and 8 bases at J; junction bases unmatched: 2. In DNA form, the CDR3 reads TGTGCCAGCAGTTTGGACAGGGACGAAAAACTGTTTTTT. Translated, it gives CASSLDRDEKLFF.

This clonotype occurred a few times. The rearrangement joins TRBV29-1 to TRBJ1-2; no firm D call. This CDR3 is 13 amino acids long. Per the germline V gene, CDR1 is SQVTM and CDR2 is ANQGSEA. Trimming removed 2 bases at V and 4 bases at J, with 11 bases between. The DNA for the CDR3 is TGCAGCGTTGAACCCCAGGATATCTATGGCTACACCTTC. Protein: CSVEPQDIYGYTF. Full variable domain (remainder filled in from reference TRBV29-1 and TRBJ1-2): SAVISQKPSRDICQRGTSLTIQCQVDSQVTMMFWYRQQPGQSLTLIATANQGSEATYESGFVIDKFPISRPNLTFSTLTVSNMSPEDSSIYLCSVEPQDIYGYTFGSGTRLTVV.

On this clonotype itself: Germline and junction disagree at one end, which may indicate a read error. The rearrangement uses TRBV10-3 and TRBJ1-2; perhaps TRBD1 as D (6 bases). Germline V gene lookup returns CDR1 ENHRY and CDR2 SYGVKD. The CDR3 loop spans 13 amino acids. In DNA form, the CDR3 reads TGTGCCATCACCGGACAGTCAAACTATGGCTGCACCTTC. It codes for CAITGQSNYGCTF.

This clonotype appeared a few times. V and J are TRBV5-1 and TRBJ2-1; 9 nucleotides match TRBD2. The CDR3 sequence is 15 residues long. CDR1 is SGHRS, CDR2 YFSETQ, per germline. The trim removed 4 bases at V and 0 bases at J, leaving 2 bases unmatched. CDR3 in amino acids: CASSGTSFSYNEQFF. For the CDR3, the DNA is TGCGCCAGCAGCGGGACTAGCTTCTCCTACAATGAGCAGTTCTTC.

J is TRBJ1-1 and V is TRBV28, with TRBD1 matching over 9 bases. The germline V gene has CDR1 MDHEN and CDR2 SYDVKM. This CDR3 is built from 13 residues. V dropped 5 bases and J dropped 5; count of bases not matched to a gene: 3. As DNA, the CDR3 is TGTGCCAGCAGTACAGGGGGCTTAACTGAAGCTTTCTTT. Translating it yields CASSTGGLTEAFF.

This clonotype was detected ten times or more. The rearrangement links TRBV20-1 to TRBJ1-2; weak D call: TRBD1 (5 bases). Between the trimmed V and J ends, which lost 7 bases and 4 bases, there was a span of 16 bases. CDR1 is DFQATT and CDR2 is SNEGSKA in the germline V gene (reference sequence). This CDR3 comprises 13 residues. CDR3 in amino acids: CSVRGGARYGYTF. In nucleotides, the CDR3 is TGCAGTGTGAGGGGTGGGGCGCGCTATGGCTACACCTTC.

This chain joins TRBV6-2 or TRBV6-3 and TRBJ2-7; D might be TRBD1 (6 bases). Germline V gene sequence: CDR1 MNHEY, CDR2 SVGEGT. V lost 0 bases and J 2 bases, leaving 11 bases between the germline ends. The CDR3 contains 15 residues. CDR3 region: CASSYSDSPAYEQYF. The CDR3 DNA reads as TGTGCCAGCAGTTACTCGGACAGCCCGGCCTACGAGCAGTACTTC.

The gene calls are TRBV10-3 and TRBJ2-5; 10 bases align to TRBD2. The trim removed 3 bases at V and 5 bases at J, leaving 6 bases unmatched. Germline CDR1 and CDR2: ENHRY and SYGVKD. The CDR3 is 15 residues long. This chain's CDR3 is CAISDKVAGGETQYF. The CDR3 DNA is TGTGCCATCAGTGATAAGGTAGCGGGAGGTGAGACCCAGTACTTC.

This clonotype was detected a few times. The CDR3 region is CSARDRIAEQYF. CDR3 sequence (DNA): TGCAGTGCTAGAGATCGGATAGCCGAGCAGTACTTC. This sequence joins TRBV20-1 and TRBJ2-7, with no clear D. Germline CDR1 DFQATT, CDR2 SNEGSKA (reference sequence). Trimming removed 0 bases at V and 6 bases at J, with 9 bases between. The CDR3 totals 12 residues.

Turning to this clonotype: This clone may be a read error of a much larger clone one base away. The rearrangement links TRBV4-1 to TRBJ2-7, with 10 bases fitting TRBD2. Unmatched junction bases numbered 5, after V lost 4 bases and J lost 2 bases. CDR3 length: 15 residues. The germline CDR1 and CDR2 sequences are MGHRA and YSYEKL. In nucleotides, the CDR3 is TGCGCCAGCAGCCCCGGACTAGCGGCTCCCTACGAGCAGTACTTC. It translates to CASSPGLAAPYEQYF.

This clonotype was counted between two and nine times. This chain connects TRBV4-1 to TRBJ2-1; D perhaps matches TRBD1 (6 bases). The length of the CDR3 is 14 residues. V shed 7 bases and J shed 5 bases, with 15 bases lying between them. Germline V gene sequence: CDR1 MGHRA, CDR2 YSYEKL. The CDR3 DNA reads as TGCGCCAGCACCCCACGGTGGACAGACAATGAGCAGTTCTTC. Protein sequence: CASTPRWTDNEQFF.

The chain has TRBV7-9 and TRBJ2-3, with no clear D. Trimming removed 7 bases from V and 4 bases from J, with 9 bases in between. Germline V CDR1 and CDR2: SEHNR, FQNEAQ (reference sequence). This CDR3 region has 12 residues. CDR3 DNA sequence: TGTGCCAGCAACTTGCTGGCAGATACGCAGTATTTT. Translation gives CASNLLADTQYF.

A note on this clonotype: An end of the junction differs from the germline gene, which may be a read error. CDR3 bases: TGTGCCGCCAGTGATTTGTATGGCTACACCTTC. Its translation: CAASDLYGYTF. V gene TRBV24-1 combines with J gene TRBJ1-2; no clear D gene. The germline CDR1 and CDR2 sequences are KGHDR and SFDVKD. The CDR3 consists of 11 residues.

This clonotype appeared a few times. The J gene is TRBJ2-7, the V gene TRBV3-1; no clear D. CDR1 and CDR2 (germline): LGHDT, YNNKEL (reference sequence). The V end was cut by 0 bases, the J end by 3 bases, with 9 bases between. CDR3 size: 14 residues. The CDR3 sequence: CASSQEGLYYEQYF. The CDR3 DNA reads TGTGCCAGCAGCCAAGAAGGCTTGTACTACGAGCAGTACTTC.

This clonotype appeared many times. The V gene is TRBV29-1, the J gene TRBJ2-5; 16 bases are shared with TRBD2. Per germline, CDR1 SQVTM and CDR2 ANQGSEA. This CDR3 is built from 19 residues. With 5 bases clipped from V and 5 bases from J, the junction kept 17 bases outside the gene matches. CDR3 DNA: TGCAGCGTTTCCGACCCGGGACTAGCGGGAGGGCCGTCTGGGGAGACCCAGTACTTC. Its translation is CSVSDPGLAGGPSGETQYF.

The genes are TRBV6-1 and TRBJ2-1; 10 nucleotides match TRBD2. In germline, CDR1 is MNHNS, CDR2 SASEGT. V lost 1 base, J lost 0 bases, and 6 bases stayed unmatched. CDR3 size: 18 residues. Here the CDR3 DNA reads TGTGCCAGCAGTGAAGTAGCGGGGGGTATCAGCTCCTACAATGAGCAGTTCTTC. Residues: CASSEVAGGISSYNEQFF.

The V call is TRBV6-5, the J call TRBJ2-5; D is tentatively TRBD1 or TRBD2 (7 bases each). The CDR3 has 13 amino acids. Deletions cut 6 bases from V and 7 bases from J, with 15 bases between. In germline, CDR1 is MNHEY, CDR2 SVGAGI. The CDR3 region is CASSGRQGGTQYF. Here the CDR3 DNA reads TGTGCCAGCAGCGGGAGGCAGGGGGGGACCCAGTACTTC.

This clonotype has only a few counts. The V gene is TRBV12-3 or TRBV12-4, the J gene TRBJ2-7; 8 positions match TRBD1. The CDR3 has 20 amino acids. V gave up 2 bases and J gave up 5 bases; unmatched junction bases: 23. The CDR3 sequence is CASSLFSSPLPGGLLNEQYF. Here the CDR3 DNA reads TGTGCCAGCAGTTTATTTAGTAGCCCCCTTCCAGGGGGCTTGTTGAACGAGCAGTACTTC.

This clonotype was observed many times. V usage is TRBV29-1 and J usage is TRBJ2-1; TRBD1 is a possible D gene (6 bases). The CDR3 has 17 amino acids. Germline-derived CDR1 and CDR2 are SQVTM and ANQGSEA. V was cut by 0 bases and J by 1 base, with 16 bases left in between. The CDR3 nucleotides read TGCAGCGTTGAAGACCCGACAGGTTTTCGGTCCTACAATGAGCAGTTCTTC. This gives the protein CSVEDPTGFRSYNEQFF.

This clonotype appeared a few times. The V call is TRBV10-3, the J call TRBJ2-1; D assignment may be TRBD1 or TRBD2 (6 bases each). This CDR3 contains 16 residues. V lost 3 bases and J lost 4, with 16 bases in between. Germline CDR1 ENHRY, CDR2 SYGVKD. Here the CDR3 DNA reads TGTGCCATCAGTGAACCCCTAGGGGGGCCTTACAATGAGCAGTTCTTC. This gives the protein CAISEPLGGPYNEQFF.

The chain uses TRBV11-2 and TRBJ2-1; TRBD2 matches 10 bases. The CDR3 consists of 15 residues. The V gene end was trimmed by 6 bases and the J gene end by 9 bases; junction bases not matched to a gene: 11. Germline CDR1 SGHAT, CDR2 FQNNGV. CDR3 bases: TGTGCCAGCAGGTCTAGCGGGAGATGGGGGGGTGAGCAGTTCTTC. Its translation is CASRSSGRWGGEQFF.

The chain links TRBV7-9 to TRBJ2-1; TRBD1 aligns across 7 bases. Per the germline V gene, CDR1 is SEHNR and CDR2 is FQNEAQ (reference sequence). The V segment lost 5 bases and the J segment 0 bases; nucleotides outside the gene matches: 7. CDR3 length: 16 amino acids. The chain's CDR3 is CASSQNDRVSYNEQFF. CDR3 in DNA: TGTGCCAGCAGCCAAAACGACAGGGTCTCCTACAATGAGCAGTTCTTC.

This chain joins TRBV20-1 and TRBJ2-7; 9 nucleotides agree with TRBD2. The V gene's germline CDR1 is DFQATT and CDR2 SNEGSKA (reference sequence). V lost 6 bases, J lost 6 bases, and 12 bases stayed unmatched. The CDR3 has 14 residues. CDR3 nucleotides: TGCAGTGCCCTGCTGCTAGCGGGAAGGGGCGAGCAGTACTTC. This encodes CSALLLAGRGEQYF.